Detailed here is one TCR beta chain. The table lists this clone with a count of one. The clone's antigen remains unknown. No base qualities exist here, and no much larger clone lies one base off it. Following the manufacturer's recommendations, the immunoSEQ kit was used to generate TCR beta libraries from genomic DNA. Library preparation used a first multiplex PCR with proprietary primers, then a second PCR adding unique barcodes, with bead cleanups after each round. A positive control reaction and a negative control reaction, both provided in the kit, were run with every batch of samples. The final libraries were assessed on an Agilent 4200 TapeStation D1000 ScreenTape, pooled by volume, and quantified by qPCR. Sequencing was performed on an Illumina NextSeq500 with a MidOutput 150-cycle cartridge, and 156 Read1 and 15 Index1 cycles were run with kit custom primers. The pooled library was loaded at 0.9 to 1 pM, with an approximately 19% PhiX control spiked in. The paper's data handling went like this. Vendor-processed data were analyzed in R, and a clonotype was defined as all T cells sharing the same CDR3 nucleotide sequence. For clone abundance analyses, frequencies were normalized to the 10,000 most abundant clones per sample. Before analysis, public T cell clones were removed, and these numbered fewer than six per sample on average. A difference in abundance of at least 32-fold between compartments was used to define tumor-enriched and baseline blood-enriched clonotypes. A beta-binomial differential abundance model was used to identify clonotypes that expanded or contracted between blood time points. The Baroni-Urbani and Buser coefficient was used to measure tumor-blood repertoire similarity, and groups were compared with two-tailed Wilcoxon tests in R. The clones in this table, taken by TCRdb from immuneACCESS, are in-frame only. Not every clone is retained; where verified, under half of the shortfall comes from an unresolved V gene, and the cause of the rest is unknown. V and J calls and clone size are those listed in that table; D and trimming were worked out from the DNA. Across this sample there are 130,000 or so clones, with less than 85% seen only once. Roughly 25% of the sample is in the top ten clones.

Per the publication, the time point label means: baseline pretreatment blood. The treatment or condition label on this specimen signifies: 15 Gy SBRT to primary tumor, nephrectomy 4 weeks later. To follow tumor-enriched clonotypes, peripheral blood was collected serially from radiation-treated patients at baseline and again at 2 weeks and 4 weeks after SBRT. Every patient's renal cell carcinoma showed clear cell pathology. Genomic DNA for TCR sequencing was prepared using the QIAamp DNA Blood Mini Kit (Qiagen). The analyses included just those samples that passed every quality control check. The sample belongs to a study of radiation and T cells in renal cell carcinoma (TCRdb year 2020). Regarding the research as a whole: Samples came from a clinical trial, in which primary renal cell carcinomas received 15 Gy stereotactic body radiation therapy followed by nephrectomy 4 weeks later. In total, around 53 samples, comprising roughly 25 tumors and some 27 peripheral blood samples, were subjected to TCR beta sequencing. A total of 3.5 million to 4.5 million unique CDR3 nucleotide sequences, encoding 2.8 million or so unique CDR3 amino acid sequences, were found across all 50 or so samples. Paper-wide results and their limitations: In blood, the top tumor clonotypes increased between baseline and 2 weeks post-radiation and then shrank by 4 weeks, which suggests that tumor-resident clones expanded only transiently. No pretreatment tumor biopsies were available, so the baseline intratumoral presence of clonotypes could not be determined. Dynamics of the blood repertoire were not tracked past 4 weeks after treatment. The single-armed trial design could not address effects of radiation dose or scheduling on the TCR repertoire.

The CDR3 numbers 17 residues from cysteine through phenylalanine. The CDR3 DNA has 51 bases and is translated from base 1. Relative to germline, V is missing 3 bases and J is missing 5 bases, with 8 bases of the junction outside any gene match. The germline V gene specifies MGHDK as CDR1 and SYGVNS as CDR2. Sequenced material: blood, taken from a patient whose treatment included radiotherapy and nephrectomy. The TCR was taken from a woman aged 45-65 years with renal cell carcinoma. The chain couples TRBV25-1 to TRBJ1-3, and TRBD1 aligns with 12 junction nucleotides. The sequenced DNA: TGTGCCAGCAGTGATGGGACAGGGGGCTTAGTAAGAAACACCATATATTTT. This yields the protein CASSDGTGGLVRNTIYF.